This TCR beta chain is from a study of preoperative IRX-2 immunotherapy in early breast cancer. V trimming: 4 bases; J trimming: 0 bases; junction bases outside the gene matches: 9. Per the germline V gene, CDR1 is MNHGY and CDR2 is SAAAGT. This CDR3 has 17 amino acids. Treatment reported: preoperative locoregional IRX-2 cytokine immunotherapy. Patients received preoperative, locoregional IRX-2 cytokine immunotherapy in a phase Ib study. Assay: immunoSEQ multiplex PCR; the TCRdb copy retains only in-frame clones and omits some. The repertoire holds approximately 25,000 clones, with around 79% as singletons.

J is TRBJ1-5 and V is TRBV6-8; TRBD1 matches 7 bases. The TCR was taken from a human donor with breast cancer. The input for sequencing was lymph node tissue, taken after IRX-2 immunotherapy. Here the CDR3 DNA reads TGTGCCAGCAGTTCAGGGACAGCTCGTTATAGCAATCAGCCCCAGCATTTT. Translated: CASSSGTARYSNQPQHF.